This TCR beta chain stems from a study of T cells in Graves' hyperthyroidism and ophthalmopathy. Background on the study: The initial diagnosis was the point when peripheral blood was collected, ahead of any treatment.

The CDR3 is made up of 16 amino acids. Germline V gives CDR1 SEHNR, CDR2 FQNEAQ (reference sequence). Trimming pared 9 bases from V and 0 bases from J, leaving 20 bases between. RNA transcripts served as the template for amplifying TCR beta CDR3 regions. The study used the HTBI primer set for a first-round RT-PCR of the TCR CDR3. A single record per CDR3 protein comes from TCRdb applying MiXCR to the multiplex PCR reads. The table includes roughly 170,000 distinct CDR3 sequences, roughly 9.4% detected once. Ahead of any ophthalmopathy symptoms, the blood sample was obtained at the first diagnosis of hyperthyroidism.

The specimen was blood. This sequence originates from a woman aged 18 to 35 with Graves' hyperthyroidism that later progressed to Graves' ophthalmopathy. V is TRBV7-9 and J is TRBJ1-1, with D tentatively TRBD1 (6 bases). The CDR3 loop reads CASTPQGRDLNTEAFF. The DNA of the CDR3 is TGTGCCAGTACTCCACAGGGTAGGGACTTGAACACTGAAGCTTTCTTT.